Below, one TCR beta chain is given with its context. Antigen: not known. This record comes from a study of lymphopenia after photon versus proton radiotherapy. Regarding the study as a whole: After the lymphocyte nadir, photon-treated repertoires showed oligoclonal expansion, especially of CD8+ Temra cells. Better survival with proton therapy was suggested as possible, not demonstrated. Photon-treated patients lost naive T cells and TCR diversity; proton-treated stayed stable.

Profiled with immunoSEQ multiplex PCR; TCRdb holds only in-frame clones, not every one. The repertoire holds fewer than 7,500 clones, 85% to 95% seen once, with 1.5% to 2% in the top ten. CDR1 is MNHEY and CDR2 is SMNVEV in the germline V gene (reference sequence). V lost 7 bases to trimming and J lost 4 bases, with 11 bases between them. This CDR3 contains 14 residues. Sequenced material: peripheral blood, taken from a patient treated with photon-based radiotherapy. This receptor was taken from a woman between 50 and 59 years old with cholangiocarcinoma. The chain employs TRBV27 and TRBJ1-6; D uncertain. The CDR3 coding sequence is TGTGCCAGCACTCCAACCGGTTATAATTCACCCCTCCACTTT. Encoded protein: CASTPTGYNSPLHF.